The 18 T cell receptor beta chains below all came from one sample that was sequenced in a study of T cell responses to AZD1222 COVID-19 vaccine. Sequenced by immunoSEQ multiplex PCR; TCRdb stores in-frame clones only, minus some. The sample includes roughly 110,000 clones, 80% to 95% seen only once; the top ten take under 5.5%. The sample here was peripheral blood, taken on day 0 of AZD1222 vaccination. Receptors originate from an adult in good health.

The CDR3 here is CASSLNSGSTDTQYF. The CDR3 nucleotides read TGTGCCAGCAGCTTAAACAGCGGTAGCACAGATACGCAGTATTTT. The rearrangement joins TRBV7-9 to TRBJ2-3, with D possibly being TRBD2 (5 bases). Germline V lookup: CDR1 SEHNR, CDR2 FQNEAQ (reference sequence). V lost 2 bases and J 0 bases, leaving 9 bases between the germline ends. The length of the CDR3 is 15 residues.

This chain joins TRBV6-2 or TRBV6-3 and TRBJ2-7; 7 bases align to TRBD1. The V and J ends lost 2 bases and 1 base, in that order; junction bases with no gene match: 5. Germline V gives CDR1 MNHEY, CDR2 SVGEGT. The CDR3 runs 15 residues. The CDR3 bases are TGTGCCAGCAGTTACGGTCGACAGGGTTCCTACGAGCAGTACTTC. The encoded protein is CASSYGRQGSYEQYF.

The V call is TRBV6-5, the J call TRBJ1-2, with 7 bases aligning to TRBD1. The CDR3 totals 13 residues. Looked up from germline, CDR1 is MNHEY and CDR2 is SVGAGI. With V trimmed by 2 bases and J by 6 bases, 3 bases remained unmatched. Written as DNA, the CDR3 is TGTGCCAGCAGTTACGACAGGGTGAATGGCTACACCTTC. Residues: CASSYDRVNGYTF.

The chain couples TRBV3-1 (or the pseudogene TRBV3-2) to TRBJ1-1; TRBD1 aligns across 7 bases. Germline V CDR1 and CDR2: LGHDT, YNNKEL (reference sequence). V trimming: 3 bases; J trimming: 1 base; junction bases outside the gene matches: 2. CDR3 length: 14 amino acids. CDR3 loop: CASSQRTGNTEAFF. The DNA for the CDR3 is TGTGCCAGCAGCCAGAGGACAGGGAACACTGAAGCTTTCTTT.

With respect to this clone: Other DNA variants within this sample encode the same CDR3. V gene TRBV5-4 combines with J gene TRBJ2-7, with 7 bases fitting TRBD2. The trim removed 8 bases at V and 3 bases at J, leaving 8 bases unmatched. Germline-derived CDR1 and CDR2 are SGHNT and YYREEE (reference sequence). This CDR3 has 13 amino acids. The CDR3 reads CASSSERGYEQYF. For the CDR3, the DNA is TGTGCCAGTTCTAGCGAGCGGGGCTACGAGCAGTACTTC.

This clone appeared once. This sequence joins TRBV19 and TRBJ2-1; weak D call: TRBD2 (7 bases). Trimming stripped 5 bases from V and 9 bases from J, with 17 bases between. There are 14 residues in the CDR3. CDR1 LNHDA and CDR2 SQIVND come from the germline V gene (reference sequence). This CDR3 reads CASSVGGGGVEQFF. CDR3 bases: TGTGCCAGTAGTGTTGGAGGGGGAGGGGTTGAGCAGTTCTTC.

This clone was seen a few times. V gene TRBV27 combines with J gene TRBJ2-2, with 7 positions matching TRBD1. This CDR3 region has 14 residues. The J segment lost 7 bases and the V segment lost 2 bases, leaving 4 bases of the junction unmatched. Germline values: CDR1 MNHEY, CDR2 SMNVEV (reference sequence). The CDR3 DNA sequence: TGTGCCAGCAGTTTAACAGGGGTGGGCGGGGAGCTGTTTTTT. Its protein product is CASSLTGVGGELFF.

The rearrangement links TRBV6-4 to TRBJ1-2, with no clear D. Germline loops: CDR1 MRHNA, CDR2 SNTAGT. This CDR3 has 12 residues. With 3 bases removed from V and 8 bases from J, the gap between germline ends came to 10 bases. The CDR3 spells CASSDPGNGYTF. In DNA, the CDR3 is TGTGCCAGCAGTGATCCGGGGAACGGCTACACCTTC.

This chain links TRBV12-5 with TRBJ2-2, with D perhaps TRBD1 (5 bases). Trimming took 6 bases from V and 3 from J, leaving 17 bases between them. This CDR3 is built from 16 residues. CDR1 and CDR2 from the germline V gene are LGHNT and FRNRAP. Here the CDR3 reads CASGIRRVRYTGELFF. The CDR3 coding sequence is TGTGCTAGTGGAATCCGCAGGGTGCGATACACCGGGGAGCTGTTTTTT. Full variable domain (remainder filled in from reference TRBV12-5 and TRBJ2-2): DARVTQTPRHKVTEMGQEVTMRCQPILGHNTVFWYRQTMMQGLELLAYFRNRAPLDDSGMPKDRFSAEMPDATLATLKIQPSEPRDSAVYFCASGIRRVRYTGELFFGEGSRLTVL.

The chain couples TRBV7-8 to TRBJ2-5; TRBD1 matches 12 bases. This CDR3 has 15 amino acids. Unmatched junction bases numbered 4, after V lost 3 bases and J lost 5 bases. CDR1 SGHVS and CDR2 FQNEAQ come from the germline V gene. The DNA of the CDR3 is TGTGCCAGCAGCTTGGGACAGGGGGCCTGGGAGACCCAGTACTTC. Protein product: CASSLGQGAWETQYF.

The chain carries TRBV20-1 and TRBJ1-1; 7 nucleotides match TRBD1. V shed 3 bases, J shed 3 bases, and the junction held 22 bases outside the gene matches. In germline, CDR1 is DFQATT, CDR2 SNEGSKA (reference sequence). The CDR3 extends over 19 amino acids. CDR3 bases: TGCAGTGCTAGTTCATTACGAGGGGCACAGGGGATTCCCCACACTGAAGCTTTCTTT. It codes for CSASSLRGAQGIPHTEAFF.

The chain has TRBV6-5 and TRBJ2-3; the match to TRBD1 covers 7 bases. The CDR3 spans 13 residues. CDR1 MNHEY and CDR2 SVGAGI come from the germline V gene. V shed 8 bases and J 6 bases; nucleotides not matched to a gene: 8. The CDR3 region is CASGLRGQDTQYF. In nucleotides, the CDR3 is TGTGCCAGCGGTTTGAGGGGACAGGATACGCAGTATTTT.

This chain uses TRBV18 with TRBJ1-2; 9 positions agree with TRBD1. Looked up from germline, CDR1 is KGHSH and CDR2 is LQKENI. J was trimmed by 8 bases and V by 0 bases; bases with no gene match: 7. CDR3 length: 15 amino acids. In DNA, the CDR3 is TGTGCCAGCTCACCACCGAGTACAGGGGGCCGGGGCTACACCTTC. It specifies CASSPPSTGGRGYTF.

The chain has TRBV21-1 and TRBJ2-1; the D segment call TRBD2 is taken from the table without a DNA check. TRBV21-1 is a documented pseudogene. The CDR3 is 16 residues long. The CDR3 DNA reads as TGTGCCAGCAGCAAAGTCGGCCAGCGCGGGCCCAATGAGCAGTTCTTC. This translates into CASSKVGQRGPNEQFF.

The CDR3 DNA is TGTGCCAGCAGCTTGAGTCAGCTGAAAAACACCGGGGAGCTGTTTTTT. Translated, it gives CASSLSQLKNTGELFF. The rearrangement links TRBV5-4 to TRBJ2-2; D call uncertain. This CDR3 has 16 residues. Between the trimmed V and J ends, which lost 1 base and 2 bases, there was a span of 12 bases. CDR1 is SGHNT and CDR2 is YYREEE in the germline V gene (reference sequence).

The chain has TRBV7-3 and TRBJ1-2; a possible D gene is TRBD1 (6 bases). The CDR3 runs to 13 residues. Trimming cost V 1 base and J 8 bases, with 11 bases left between them. Looked up from germline, CDR1 is SGHTA and CDR2 is FQGTGA. The CDR3 protein is CASSLMGAKGYTF. The CDR3 DNA is TGTGCCAGCAGCTTAATGGGGGCGAAAGGCTACACCTTC.

The chain links TRBV5-1 to TRBJ2-1; 9 bases map to TRBD2. The germline V gene encodes CDR1 SGHRS and CDR2 YFSETQ. V trimming: 4 bases; J trimming: 6 bases; junction bases outside the gene matches: 14. The CDR3 contains 17 residues. This chain's CDR3 is CASSADITGLASNEQFF. CDR3 nucleotide sequence: TGCGCCAGCAGCGCGGACATAACCGGACTAGCGTCCAATGAGCAGTTCTTC.

The chain has TRBV30 and TRBJ2-3; 11 nucleotides align to TRBD1. The length of the CDR3 is 17 residues. J was trimmed by 3 bases and V by 4 bases; bases with no gene match: 12. The germline gives CDR1 GTSNPN, CDR2 SVGIG (reference sequence). In DNA, the CDR3 is TGTGCCTGGACCGGGACAGGGGGTCGAAGATCGACAGATACGCAGTATTTT. Its translation is CAWTGTGGRRSTDTQYF.